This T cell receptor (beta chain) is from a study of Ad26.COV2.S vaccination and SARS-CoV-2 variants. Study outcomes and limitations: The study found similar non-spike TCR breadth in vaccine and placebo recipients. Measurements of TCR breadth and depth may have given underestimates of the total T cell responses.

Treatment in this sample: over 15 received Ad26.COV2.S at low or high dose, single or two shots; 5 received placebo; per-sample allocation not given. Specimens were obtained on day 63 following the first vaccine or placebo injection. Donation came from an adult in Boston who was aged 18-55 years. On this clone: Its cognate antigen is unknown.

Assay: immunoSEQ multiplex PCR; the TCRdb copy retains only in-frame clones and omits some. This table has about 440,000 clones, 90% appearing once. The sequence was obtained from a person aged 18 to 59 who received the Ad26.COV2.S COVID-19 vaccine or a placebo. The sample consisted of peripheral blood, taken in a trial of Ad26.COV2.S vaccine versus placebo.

This CDR3 is CASSLAGDPNQFF. CDR3 bases: TGTGCCAGCAGTCTAGCGGGGGACCCGAACCAGTTCTTC. The rearrangement joins TRBV25-1 to TRBJ2-1; TRBD2 aligns across 10 bases. This CDR3 is built from 13 residues. Looked up from germline, CDR1 is MGHDK and CDR2 is SYGVNS. Trimming cost V 5 bases and J 13 bases; bases outside gene matches: 8.